This TCR beta chain was identified in a study of shared clonotypes between healthy human individuals. Looking at the study overall: Ranging from 18 to 49 in age, donors were two women and three men. Regarding the study as a whole: Represented diversity, genetic and exposure-history alike, was limited by few donors.

Trimming removed 4 bases at V and 3 bases at J, with 10 bases between. Germline assignment: CDR1 SGHKS and CDR2 YYEKEE (reference sequence). The CDR3 has 13 residues. As concerns this clone: Its matching antigen is unknown.

Each sorted subset replicate got 200 ng genomic DNA, 25,000 to 35,000 genomes. The method was immunoSEQ multiplex PCR; TCRdb's version includes in-frame clones alone and lacks a portion of them. The table lists around 330,000 clones, around 67% of them singletons, with 10% to 13% in the top ten. The sequencing sample was made of memory CD4+ T cells sorted from blood. Subset here: CD45RA-negative fraction. The gene calls are TRBV5-5 and TRBJ2-5, with D tentatively TRBD2 (6 bases). This receptor was identified in a man younger than 45 in good health. Written as DNA, the CDR3 is TGTGCCAGCAGCCAGGGACTCAAAGAGACCCAGTACTTC. It is translated as CASSQGLKETQYF.